One and the same sample provided the 9 T cell receptor beta chains below, sequenced in a study of blood T cells in healthy people across ages. The second PCR ran about 6 to 11 cycles with a sample-barcoded 5' primer and J-beta primers. TCRdb ran MiXCR on the 5' RACE reads and lists one entry per CDR3 protein. Among about 730,000 distinct CDR3 sequences listed, roughly 47% were seen once. Sequenced: blood. These receptors all stem from a woman aged 55-70 years in good health.

This clonotype was seen more than once but under ten times. V and J are TRBV29-1 and TRBJ1-1; D unresolved. The germline CDR1 and CDR2 sequences are SQVTM and ANQGSEA. The CDR3 covers 12 residues. V was trimmed by 7 bases and J by 0 bases, leaving 9 bases between them. The CDR3 DNA is TGCAGCGCCTCCGTTTTGAACACTGAAGCTTTCTTT. Its translation: CSASVLNTEAFF.

A few counts support this clonotype. The chain has TRBV20-1 and TRBJ1-6; D possibly corresponds to TRBD1 (5 bases). From germline, CDR1 is DFQATT and CDR2 SNEGSKA (reference sequence). V dropped 3 bases and J dropped 8 bases, with 23 bases sitting between them. The CDR3 consists of 17 residues. CDR3 sequence reads: CSASARRNLGTDSPLHF. CDR3 in DNA: TGCAGTGCTAGCGCTCGCCGAAATCTGGGGACGGATTCACCCCTCCACTTT.

With respect to this clonotype: A much larger clone is a single base away; this may be a read error. V gene TRBV6-5 combines with J gene TRBJ2-4, with 7 positions matching TRBD1. The J call is uncertain, as TRBJ2-7 better fits the DNA end. The CDR3 extends over 15 amino acids. Germline CDR1 reads MNHEY; CDR2 reads SVGAGI. In nucleotides, the CDR3 is TGTGCCAGCAGTTACTCGGACAGGCCCCCCTACGAGCAGTACTTC. Protein: CASSYSDRPPYEQYF.

The chain recombines TRBV9 with TRBJ1-6; 11 bases line up with TRBD1. V lost 3 bases and J lost 10; bases outside the gene matches: 6. The CDR3 length is 15 residues. The germline gives CDR1 SGDLS, CDR2 YYNGEE. The CDR3 protein is CASSAGTGGRSPLHF. The CDR3 DNA follows: TGTGCCAGCAGCGCCGGGACAGGGGGTCGATCACCCCTCCACTTT.

This clonotype has only a few counts. CDR3 region: CASSLASGREDTQYF. The DNA of the CDR3 is TGTGCCAGCAGCTTAGCGAGCGGGAGAGAAGATACGCAGTATTTT. The rearrangement links TRBV7-2 to TRBJ2-3, with TRBD2 matching 8 bases. The CDR3 contains 15 residues. CDR1 is SGHTA, CDR2 FQGNSA, per germline. Unmatched junction bases numbered 4, after V lost 0 bases and J lost 5 bases.

V and J are TRBV6-5 and TRBJ2-4; maybe TRBD2 (7 bases). The end of the DNA aligns better with TRBJ2-7, so the J call may be wrong. The CDR3 is 13 amino acids. Germline loops: CDR1 MNHEY, CDR2 SVGAGI. CDR3 nucleotides: TGTGCCAGCAGTGCGGGGGCGGACTACGAGCAGTACTTC. Encoded protein: CASSAGADYEQYF.

The chain couples TRBV12-5 to TRBJ1-2; 8 bases line up with TRBD1. CDR3 size: 13 residues. V shed 2 bases, J shed 6 bases, and the junction held 2 bases outside the gene matches. Germline V CDR1 and CDR2: LGHNT, FRNRAP. CDR3 in DNA: TGTGCTAGTGGTTTGACAGGGGGTCATGGCTACACCTTC. This encodes CASGLTGGHGYTF.

The sample holds a few counts of this clonotype. The chain is built from TRBV7-2 and TRBJ1-6, with TRBD1 as a possible D gene (6 bases). V lost 1 base and J 8 bases, leaving 12 bases between the germline ends. CDR3 length equals 15 residues. Germline values: CDR1 SGHTA, CDR2 FQGNSA. CDR3 loop: CASSLEGEMHSPLHF. CDR3 sequence (DNA): TGTGCCAGCAGCTTAGAGGGGGAGATGCATTCACCCCTCCACTTT.

The chain combines TRBV3-1 with TRBJ2-5; the match to TRBD2 covers 15 bases. The J segment lost 11 bases and the V segment lost 3 bases, leaving 10 bases of the junction unmatched. Per germline, CDR1 LGHDT and CDR2 YNNKEL (reference sequence). The CDR3 is 16 amino acids. The CDR3 bases are TGTGCCAGCAGCCAGGGACTAGCGGGGGGCCACAATGAGCAGTACTTC. It translates to CASSQGLAGGHNEQYF.